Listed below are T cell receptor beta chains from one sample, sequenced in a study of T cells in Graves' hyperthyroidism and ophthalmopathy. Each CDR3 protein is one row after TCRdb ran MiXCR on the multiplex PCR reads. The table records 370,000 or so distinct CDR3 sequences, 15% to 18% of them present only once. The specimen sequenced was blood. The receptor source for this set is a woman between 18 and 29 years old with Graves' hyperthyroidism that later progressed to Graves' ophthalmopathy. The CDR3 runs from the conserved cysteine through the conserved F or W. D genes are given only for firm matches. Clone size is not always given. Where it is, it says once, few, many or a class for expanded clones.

DNA: TGTGCCAGCAGATTGTCCGGGACAGGGGAGTCAACTGAAGCTTTCTTT
CDR3: CASRLSGTGESTEAFF
size: many
V: TRBV6-1
J: TRBJ1-1
length: 16
D: TRBD1

DNA: TGTGCCAGCAGCACACGACTAGCGGGAGCAAGAGAGACCCAGTACTTC
CDR3: CASSTRLAGARETQYF
size: few
V: TRBV28
J: TRBJ2-5
length: 16
D: TRBD2

DNA: TGCAGCGTTTTACACCCGGGACAGGGGGTCTACGAGCAGTACTTC
CDR3: CSVLHPGQGVYEQYF
size: NA
V: TRBV29-1
J: TRBJ2-7
length: 15
D: TRBD1

DNA: TGTGCCAGCAGCCTGGACAGATCACCTATAGCTAACTATGGCTACACCTTC
CDR3: CASSLDRSPIANYGYTF
size: many
V: TRBV28
J: TRBJ1-2
length: 17
D: NA

DNA: TGTGCCAGCAGTTTAGGTTCAGGGCGGTGGGGCGAGCAGTTCTTC
CDR3: CASSLGSGRWGEQFF
size: once
V: TRBV12-3/TRBV12-4
J: TRBJ2-1
length: 15
D: NA

DNA: TGTGCCAGCAGCTTATACAATCAGCCCCAGCATTTT
CDR3: CASSLYNQPQHF
size: many
V: TRBV5-6
J: TRBJ1-5
length: 12
D: NA

DNA: TGCGCCAGCAGCCAAGACAGGGTTTCCACTGAAGCTTTCTTT
CDR3: CASSQDRVSTEAFF
size: NA
V: TRBV4-1
J: TRBJ1-1
length: 14
D: NA

DNA: TGTGCCAGCAGTTTAACGGACACCTTCTCTGGAAACACCATATATTTT
CDR3: CASSLTDTFSGNTIYF
size: many
V: TRBV28
J: TRBJ1-3
length: 16
D: NA

DNA: TGCGCCAGCAGCTTACACAGTATCGGCACCTACGGGGGTTCACCCCTCCACTTT
CDR3: CASSLHSIGTYGGSPLHF
size: few
V: TRBV5-1
J: TRBJ1-6
length: 18
D: NA

DNA: TGTGCCAGCATTCCGGGCTCACCACCCGAGCAGTTCTTC
CDR3: CASIPGSPPEQFF
size: few
V: TRBV6-1
J: TRBJ2-1
length: 13
D: NA

DNA: TGTGCCAGCAGTGAAGGGGTAGCCCAAGAGACCCAGTACTTC
CDR3: CASSEGVAQETQYF
size: many
V: TRBV6-1
J: TRBJ2-5
length: 14
D: NA

DNA: TGTGCCAGCAGTCCCATCGGGGGGGTCGGGGAGACCCAGTACTTC
CDR3: CASSPIGGVGETQYF
size: NA
V: TRBV27
J: TRBJ2-5
length: 15
D: TRBD2

DNA: TGTGCCAGCAGTGAACTAAACTACGAGCAGTACTTC
CDR3: CASSELNYEQYF
size: few
V: TRBV6-1
J: TRBJ2-7
length: 12
D: NA

DNA: TGTGCCACCTCCTGGGGCGGGAGACGTGGGGATACGCAGTATTTT
CDR3: CATSWGGRRGDTQYF
size: few
V: TRBV24-1
J: TRBJ2-3
length: 15
D: TRBD2

DNA: TGCAGCGTTAGGGACAGTGGGTCCTACGAGCAGTACTTC
CDR3: CSVRDSGSYEQYF
size: NA
V: TRBV29-1
J: TRBJ2-7
length: 13
D: TRBD1

DNA: TGCAGTGCTAGAGATCCCTCGCGGGGGGCCGGGGGCGAGCAGTACTTC
CDR3: CSARDPSRGAGGEQYF
size: NA
V: TRBV20-1
J: TRBJ2-7
length: 16
D: TRBD2

DNA: TGTGCCTGGAGTGTGGCGGGAGGGCCCCTTTACGAGCAGTACTTC
CDR3: CAWSVAGGPLYEQYF
size: many
V: TRBV30
J: TRBJ2-7
length: 15
D: TRBD2

DNA: TGTGCCAGCAGTTTCACAGGGAACAATGAGCAGTTCTTC
CDR3: CASSFTGNNEQFF
size: many
V: TRBV12-3/TRBV12-4
J: TRBJ2-1
length: 13
D: NA

DNA: TGTGCCAGCAGCGGGACAGGGCTCACTGAAGCTTTCTTT
CDR3: CASSGTGLTEAFF
size: many
V: TRBV3-1
J: TRBJ1-1
length: 13
D: TRBD1

DNA: TGTGCCAGCAGCGAAGGGACAGGGGGTTACTACGAGCAGTACTTC
CDR3: CASSEGTGGYYEQYF
size: few
V: TRBV9
J: TRBJ2-7
length: 15
D: TRBD1

DNA: TGTGCCAGCAGCCAAAATATGCGGGGGCAGTACTTC
CDR3: CASSQNMRGQYF
size: many
V: TRBV3-1
J: TRBJ2-7
length: 12
D: NA

DNA: TGCAGTGCTGGAAGGGCGACCGGGGAGCTGTTTTTT
CDR3: CSAGRATGELFF
size: many
V: TRBV20-1
J: TRBJ2-2
length: 12
D: NA

DNA: TGTGCCAGCAGTAAGATCTTATATGAGACCCAGTACTTC
CDR3: CASSKILYETQYF
size: NA
V: TRBV27
J: TRBJ2-5
length: 13
D: NA

DNA: TGTGCCACCGGCCGCTCAACTATGAGGGGGCTTAAACCCTACGAGCAGTACTTC
CDR3: CATGRSTMRGLKPYEQYF
size: many
V: TRBV27
J: TRBJ2-7
length: 18
D: TRBD1

DNA: TGTGCCAGCAGCCCTGAGCGGGGGTACGAGCAGTACTTC
CDR3: CASSPERGYEQYF
size: many
V: TRBV13
J: TRBJ2-7
length: 13
D: TRBD2

DNA: TGTGCCAGCAGCTCACCGGGACTAGCGGGAGGTATGAATGAGCAGTTCTTC
CDR3: CASSSPGLAGGMNEQFF
size: many
V: TRBV7-9
J: TRBJ2-1
length: 17
D: TRBD2

DNA: TGCGCCAGCAGTTTATCGCGACTATCGGGGAACTACGAGCAGTACTTC
CDR3: CASSLSRLSGNYEQYF
size: NA
V: TRBV27
J: TRBJ2-7
length: 16
D: NA

DNA: TGTGCCAGCAGTACGACTGGAGCCGCCTACAATGAGCAGTTCTTC
CDR3: CASSTTGAAYNEQFF
size: NA
V: TRBV6-1
J: TRBJ2-1
length: 15
D: NA

DNA: TGCAGTGCTTCTCCAGGGGATTTTGGCTACACCTTC
CDR3: CSASPGDFGYTF
size: few
V: TRBV20-1
J: TRBJ1-2
length: 12
D: NA

DNA: TGTGCCAGCAGTCCGCCCCTCGGGACTAGCGGGAGGGGTACGCAGTATTTT
CDR3: CASSPPLGTSGRGTQYF
size: NA
V: TRBV28
J: TRBJ2-3
length: 17
D: TRBD2

DNA: TGTGCCAGCAGTAACGTTTTTTGGCGGCCTTACAGGGGCTATGGCTACACCTTC
CDR3: CASSNVFWRPYRGYGYTF
size: NA
V: TRBV6-5
J: TRBJ1-2
length: 18
D: TRBD1

DNA: TGTGCCAGCAGACGCAGGGGGTCCTACGAGCAGTACTTC
CDR3: CASRRRGSYEQYF
size: NA
V: TRBV13
J: TRBJ2-7
length: 13
D: TRBD1

DNA: TGTGCCAGCAGCCGCTCGATAGCGGGGGATTTTAGCTCCTACAATGAGCAGTTCTTC
CDR3: CASSRSIAGDFSSYNEQFF
size: many
V: TRBV2
J: TRBJ2-1
length: 19
D: TRBD2

DNA: TGTGCCAGCAGACTAGGGACTGGCTCCTACAATGAGCAGTTCTTC
CDR3: CASRLGTGSYNEQFF
size: many
V: TRBV2
J: TRBJ2-1
length: 15
D: NA

DNA: TGTGCCAGCTCACCAATGTTGATCGACACTGAAGCTTTCTTT
CDR3: CASSPMLIDTEAFF
size: few
V: TRBV18
J: TRBJ1-1
length: 14
D: NA

DNA: TGCAGTGCTAGTCGTGACGGAGGATTCTACGAGCAGTGCTTC
CDR3: CSASRDGGFYEQCF
size: few
V: TRBV20-1
J: TRBJ2-7
length: 14
D: NA

DNA: TGTGCCAGCAGTGAGGGACTAGCGGGATTCAGGTACAATGAGCAGTTCTTC
CDR3: CASSEGLAGFRYNEQFF
size: many
V: TRBV6-1
J: TRBJ2-1
length: 17
D: TRBD2

DNA: TGTGCCAGCAGCTACGGCCCTAATGAAAAACTGTTTTTT
CDR3: CASSYGPNEKLFF
size: many
V: TRBV27
J: TRBJ1-4
length: 13
D: NA

DNA: TGTGCCAGCAGCACTGGACTAGCCCTGGGGACCCAGTACTTC
CDR3: CASSTGLALGTQYF
size: few
V: TRBV5-1
J: TRBJ2-5
length: 14
D: TRBD2

DNA: TGCAGTGCTAGAGATCTCGTGAAACCGGCCTACGAGCAGTACTTC
CDR3: CSARDLVKPAYEQYF
size: NA
V: TRBV20-1
J: TRBJ2-7
length: 15
D: NA

DNA: TGTGCCAGCAGCTTGGGTGACTCCGCCTACGAGCTGTACTTC
CDR3: CASSLGDSAYELYF
size: once
V: TRBV13
J: TRBJ2-7
length: 14
D: NA

DNA: TGTGCCAGCACTTCGGGGGCGTTATTATTGAACACTGAAGCTTTCTTT
CDR3: CASTSGALLLNTEAFF
size: many
V: TRBV2
J: TRBJ1-1
length: 16
D: NA

DNA: TGTGCCAGCTCACCCGGGGGGGGACTAGCGGGAACACGCGAGCAGTACTTC
CDR3: CASSPGGGLAGTREQYF
size: NA
V: TRBV18
J: TRBJ2-7
length: 17
D: TRBD2

DNA: TGTGCCTGGAGTGTACTCACTAGCGTCTACAATGAGCAGTTCTTC
CDR3: CAWSVLTSVYNEQFF
size: many
V: TRBV30
J: TRBJ2-1
length: 15
D: TRBD2

DNA: TGCGCCAGCAGCCCGCTACAGGGAGGGGAGACCCAGTACTTC
CDR3: CASSPLQGGETQYF
size: NA
V: TRBV7-3
J: TRBJ2-5
length: 14
D: NA

DNA: TGTGCCACCAGCAAAGGCCGGACTATGAACACTGAAGCTTTCTTT
CDR3: CATSKGRTMNTEAFF
size: NA
V: TRBV15
J: TRBJ1-1
length: 15
D: NA

DNA: TGTGCCAGCAGCTTAGGCCCGGGACCGACTGAAGCTTTCTTT
CDR3: CASSLGPGPTEAFF
size: NA
V: TRBV13
J: TRBJ1-1
length: 14
D: NA

DNA: TGTGCCAGCAGCCAAGATGCCGGAAGGGCCCGAGAGACCCAGTACTTC
CDR3: CASSQDAGRARETQYF
size: NA
V: TRBV3-1
J: TRBJ2-5
length: 16
D: NA

DNA: TGTGCCAGTAGTGTCGAGGTGGCGTTCCGACAGGGTCCTGGGGCCAACGTCCTGACTTTC
CDR3: CASSVEVAFRQGPGANVLTF
size: NA
V: TRBV19
J: TRBJ2-6
length: 20
D: TRBD1

DNA: TGTGCCTGGAGTGTCCTACTAGCGACGGAGCAGTTCTTC
CDR3: CAWSVLLATEQFF
size: many
V: TRBV30
J: TRBJ2-1
length: 13
D: TRBD2

DNA: TGCAGCGTTGCCCTCGAGGGGTACTTAATTCAGTACTTC
CDR3: CSVALEGYLIQYF
size: few
V: TRBV29-1
J: TRBJ2-4
length: 13
D: NA

DNA: TGCAGCGTTGTTCTGGGGGGTAGGTACGAGCAGTACTTC
CDR3: CSVVLGGRYEQYF
size: few
V: TRBV29-1
J: TRBJ2-7
length: 13
D: NA

DNA: TGTGCCAGCAGCTTGAGTAGCGGGACCGAGACCCAGTACTTC
CDR3: CASSLSSGTETQYF
size: many
V: TRBV5-4
J: TRBJ2-5
length: 14
D: TRBD2

DNA: TGTGCCAGCCGTCAACAGGGATATAATTCACCCCTCCACTTT
CDR3: CASRQQGYNSPLHF
size: NA
V: TRBV7-9
J: TRBJ1-6
length: 14
D: NA

DNA: TGTGCCAGCAGCCCCCGGGGCAGAACACAAGAGACCCAGTACTTC
CDR3: CASSPRGRTQETQYF
size: few
V: TRBV13
J: TRBJ2-5
length: 15
D: NA